This T cell receptor (beta chain) is from a study of blood T cell repertoires in COVID-19. Study information: The samples span acute and convalescent COVID-19 from the United States, Italy and Spain. The cDNA or gDNA used as material had been derived from T cells, B-cell-depleted T cells, or PBMCs.

Produced via immunoSEQ multiplex PCR; TCRdb's table is partial and in-frame only. Here the sample spans about 120,000 clones, 85% to 90% being singletons. The CDR3 is 14 residues long. Germline CDR1 and CDR2: MNHEY and SVGAGI. V was clipped by 4 bases and J by 10 bases; unmatched bases: 12. The sample consisted of peripheral blood. The TCR comes from a woman aged 45-60 years with acute or convalescent COVID-19. The chain carries TRBV6-5 and TRBJ1-1, with TRBD1 matching 7 bases. CDR3 region: CASSLPGQSDVAFF. CDR3 nucleotides: TGTGCCAGCAGTTTACCGGGACAGTCGGATGTAGCTTTCTTT.